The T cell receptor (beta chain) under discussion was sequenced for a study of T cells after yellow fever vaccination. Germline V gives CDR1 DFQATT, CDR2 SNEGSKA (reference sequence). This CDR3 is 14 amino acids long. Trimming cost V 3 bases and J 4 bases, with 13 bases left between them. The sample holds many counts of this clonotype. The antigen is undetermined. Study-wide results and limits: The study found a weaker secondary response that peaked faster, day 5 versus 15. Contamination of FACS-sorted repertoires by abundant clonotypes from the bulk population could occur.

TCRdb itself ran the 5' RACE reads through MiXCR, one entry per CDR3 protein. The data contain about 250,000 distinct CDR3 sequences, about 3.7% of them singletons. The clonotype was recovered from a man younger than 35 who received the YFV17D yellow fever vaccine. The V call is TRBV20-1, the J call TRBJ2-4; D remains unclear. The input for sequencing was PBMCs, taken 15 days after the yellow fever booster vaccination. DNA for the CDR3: TGCAGTGCTAGGCCTCTAGGGAATAAAAACATTCAGTACTTC. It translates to CSARPLGNKNIQYF.